This passage covers 24 T cell receptor beta chains from one sample sequenced in a study of early T cells in non-severe SARS-CoV-2 infection (dated by TCRdb to the early 2020s). Library preparation employed 5' RACE. These reads were obtained on a NextSeq 500. TCRdb reanalyzed the raw reads on its own, using fastp at Q25 for trimming and MiXCR for clone calling, and kept in-frame beta chains. Each CDR3 protein appears once, grouped with its most common genes and DNA. The sample profile shows about 97,000 distinct CDR3 sequences; approximately 10% of them were found once. Jointly, the top ten make up approximately 4.7% of the sample. Sequencing used whole blood, obtained at baseline. These TCRs come from an adult who was a healthcare worker with PCR-confirmed SARS-CoV-2 infection or an uninfected control (not recorded which).

This chain uses TRBV5-1 with TRBJ2-2, with 10 positions matching TRBD2. The CDR3 loop spans 15 amino acids. Trimming removed 3 bases from V and 3 bases from J; junction bases left unmatched: 2. Germline values: CDR1 SGHRS, CDR2 YFSETQ. The CDR3 region has the DNA TGCGCCAGCAGCTCTCTAGCGGGAGACACCGGGGAGCTGTTTTTT. Its translation is CASSSLAGDTGELFF.

This clonotype showed up many times. V is TRBV12-3 or TRBV12-4 and J is TRBJ2-5; TRBD2 is a possible D gene (5 bases). V was shortened by 1 base and J by 1 base, with 16 bases between the two germline ends. This CDR3 has 17 amino acids. CDR3 in DNA: TGTGCCAGCAGTTTAGAGACTATTCGGGGAGCCCAAGAGACCCAGTACTTC. This codes for CASSLETIRGAQETQYF.

This clonotype was seen more than once but under ten times. This chain connects TRBV12-5 to TRBJ1-1, with D tentatively TRBD1 (5 bases). In germline, CDR1 is LGHNT, CDR2 FRNRAP. CDR3 length: 17 amino acids. Deletions cut 2 bases from V and 4 bases from J, with 20 bases between. CDR3 DNA sequence: TGTGCTAGTGGTTTGACCGTCGACAGTACCTTGAGCACTGAAGCTTTCTTT. Translated, it gives CASGLTVDSTLSTEAFF. Complete variable domain (other parts from reference TRBV12-5 and TRBJ1-1): DARVTQTPRHKVTEMGQEVTMRCQPILGHNTVFWYRQTMMQGLELLAYFRNRAPLDDSGMPKDRFSAEMPDATLATLKIQPSEPRDSAVYFCASGLTVDSTLSTEAFFGQGTRLTVV.

This clonotype was observed at least ten times. The chain joins TRBV20-1 to TRBJ1-6, with TRBD1 as a possible D gene (6 bases). The CDR3 is made up of 13 amino acids. The V gene's germline CDR1 is DFQATT and CDR2 SNEGSKA (reference sequence). With 3 bases removed from V and 7 bases from J, the gap between germline ends came to 10 bases. CDR3 amino acids: CSARTGGNSPLHF. The CDR3 DNA is TGCAGTGCTAGGACAGGCGGGAATTCACCCCTCCACTTT.

Many counts were recorded for this clonotype. The V call is TRBV7-6, the J call TRBJ2-7; D possibly corresponds to TRBD2 (5 bases). Between the trimmed V and J ends, which lost 5 bases and 3 bases, there was a span of 17 bases. Germline V gene lookup returns CDR1 SGHVS and CDR2 FNYEAQ. The CDR3 covers 15 residues. In DNA form, the CDR3 reads TGTGCCAGCAGCCCCCCCGCAGAGGGAGACTACGAGCAGTACTTC. Amino acid sequence: CASSPPAEGDYEQYF. The whole variable domain, remainder taken from reference TRBV7-6 and TRBJ2-7, is GAGVSQSPRYKVTKRGQDVALRCDPISGHVSLYWYRQALGQGPEFLTYFNYEAQQDKSGLPNDRFSAERPEGSISTLTIQRTEQRDSAMYRCASSPPAEGDYEQYFGPGTRLTVT.

This chain connects TRBV29-1 to TRBJ1-2; 12 bases are shared with TRBD1. This CDR3 spans 13 amino acids. Germline CDR1 SQVTM, CDR2 ANQGSEA. With V trimmed by 7 bases and J by 8 bases, 8 bases remained unmatched. CDR3 residues: CSARGQGARGYTF. DNA for the CDR3: TGCAGCGCAAGGGGACAGGGGGCGCGAGGCTACACCTTC.

This rearrangement joins TRBV6-1 to TRBJ2-4, with D perhaps being TRBD1 or TRBD2 (5 bases each). The CDR3 length is 13 residues. Trimming took off 5 bases at V and 6 bases at J, with 11 bases between the two ends. Germline V CDR1 and CDR2: MNHNS, SASEGT. The CDR3 region has the DNA TGTGCCAGCAGTCCTGACAGCGGAAACATTCAGTACTTC. Its protein is CASSPDSGNIQYF.

This clonotype was seen only a few times. The junction departs from germline at one end; a sequencing error may be responsible. The rearrangement joins TRBV6-1 to TRBJ2-3, with D tentatively TRBD1 (5 bases). The CDR3 has 12 residues. From germline, CDR1 is MNHNS and CDR2 SASEGT. The CDR3 is CASSSQAGMVDF. The CDR3 DNA reads as TGTGCCAGCAGCTCGCAGGCAGGGATGGTGGATTTT.

There are many counts of this clonotype. The CDR3 DNA reads TGCAGCGCGATCTACACAGATACGCAGTATTTT. Its protein product is CSAIYTDTQYF. This chain joins TRBV29-1 and TRBJ2-3; D is ambiguous. The germline V and J ends were trimmed by 7 bases and 2 bases, with 7 bases remaining between them. The CDR3 is made up of 11 amino acids. CDR1 and CDR2 from the germline V gene are SQVTM and ANQGSEA.

This clonotype was picked up many times. The chain links TRBV4-2 to TRBJ1-1; a weak D match, TRBD1 (5 bases). CDR3 size: 15 residues. Trimming cost V 0 bases and J 0 bases, with 8 bases left between them. The germline CDR1 and CDR2 sequences are LGHNA and YNFKEQ. The CDR3 loop reads CASSQDQGLNTEAFF. CDR3 DNA: TGTGCCAGCAGCCAAGACCAGGGCTTGAACACTGAAGCTTTCTTT.

This clonotype has just a few counts. This chain uses TRBV7-2 with TRBJ1-6, with D possibly matching TRBD1 (5 bases). Germline V gives CDR1 SGHTA, CDR2 FQGNSA. CDR3 size: 16 residues. Trimming left V 0 bases short and J 10 bases short, with 16 bases between. The CDR3, as DNA: TGTGCCAGCAGCTTAGCAGGGAATAGGGACCGGTCACCCCTCCACTTT. Encoded protein: CASSLAGNRDRSPLHF.

As concerns this clonotype: The CDR3 end shows no conserved phenylalanine or tryptophan, and so a read error is likely. It is unclear where the CDR3 begins or ends on the DNA, so no DNA is shown, and the CDR3 is as TCRdb lists it. V usage is TRBV21-1 and J usage is TRBJ2-4; the table's D call TRBD2 went unverified against the DNA. TRBV21-1 is an annotated pseudogene. The CDR3 length is 19 residues, termini included. This chain's CDR3 is CASSKSVPSPELAKNIQYY.

CDR3 residues: CASSFQGARETQYF. CDR3 bases: TGTGCCAGCAGTTTCCAGGGGGCGAGGGAGACCCAGTACTTC. The V call is TRBV28, the J call TRBJ2-5; 8 bases align to TRBD1. The V and J ends lost 3 bases and 5 bases, in that order; junction bases with no gene match: 5. The CDR3 extends over 14 amino acids. Germline CDR1 is MDHEN and CDR2 is SYDVKM.

Turning to this clonotype: A read error may explain this, as a much larger clone is one base away. The V gene is TRBV12-3 or TRBV12-4, the J gene TRBJ1-6; D might be TRBD1 (6 bases). The germline V and J ends were trimmed by 6 bases and 5 bases, with 11 bases remaining between them. The CDR3 runs 14 residues. The CDR3 protein is CASRLAGDNSPLHF. As DNA, the CDR3 is TGTGCCAGCAGGTTGGCAGGGGATAATTCACCCCTCCACTTT.

The chain combines TRBV7-9 with TRBJ2-7; D not certain. V was clipped by 5 bases and J by 0 bases, with 8 bases between them. The CDR3 totals 13 residues. The germline gives CDR1 SEHNR, CDR2 FQNEAQ (reference sequence). CDR3 DNA sequence: TGTGCCAGCAGCCGCTCCGGCTCCTACGAGCAGTACTTC. It translates to CASSRSGSYEQYF.

The chain is built from TRBV29-1 and TRBJ2-3; weak D call: TRBD2 (5 bases). Between the trimmed V and J ends, which lost 7 bases and 0 bases, there was a span of 8 bases. The CDR3 totals 12 residues. The V gene's germline CDR1 is SQVTM and CDR2 ANQGSEA. CDR3 protein: CSAPGSTDTQYF. As DNA, the CDR3 is TGCAGCGCTCCGGGGAGCACAGATACGCAGTATTTT.

The gene calls are TRBV7-6 and TRBJ2-7, with TRBD2 as a possible D gene (6 bases). CDR3 length: 14 amino acids. Trimming removed 5 bases at V and 6 bases at J, with 17 bases between. The V gene's germline CDR1 is SGHVS and CDR2 FNYEAQ. The CDR3 nucleotides are TGTGCCAGCAGCCACCGGGACTCGACGGGCGAGCAGTACTTC. This codes for CASSHRDSTGEQYF.

This clonotype was seen a handful of times. V and J are TRBV7-9 and TRBJ2-3; 10 nucleotides line up with TRBD2. Germline V lookup: CDR1 SEHNR, CDR2 FQNEAQ (reference sequence). V was pared by 2 bases and J by 4 bases, with 6 bases of the junction left unmatched. The CDR3 length is 16 residues. Written as DNA, the CDR3 is TGTGCCAGCAGCTTAAGAAGCGGGGGGGCCCCAGATACGCAGTATTTT. Translation gives CASSLRSGGAPDTQYF.

This clonotype was recorded many times. The V call is TRBV24-1, the J call TRBJ2-2, with D perhaps TRBD1 (6 bases). The germline V and J ends were trimmed by 2 bases and 6 bases, with 12 bases remaining between them. From germline, CDR1 is KGHDR and CDR2 SFDVKD. The CDR3 sequence is 15 residues long. The CDR3 DNA is TGTGCCACCAGTGATTCTTGGGGGCCCGCCGGGGAGCTGTTTTTT. Encoded protein: CATSDSWGPAGELFF.

In its sample, this clonotype was seen a few times. The rearrangement links TRBV7-9 to TRBJ2-2; 8 nucleotides match TRBD2. CDR1 is SEHNR and CDR2 is FQNEAQ in the germline V gene (reference sequence). The CDR3 loop spans 14 amino acids. V was clipped by 6 bases and J by 5 bases; unmatched bases: 5. The CDR3 region is CASSIAGLTGELFF. The DNA of the CDR3 is TGTGCCAGCAGTATAGCGGGACTTACCGGGGAGCTGTTTTTT.

This clonotype turned up a few times. The V gene is TRBV12-5, the J gene TRBJ2-1; weak D call: TRBD1 (6 bases). The CDR3 contains 15 residues. V was pared by 6 bases and J by 2 bases, with 14 bases between. CDR1 and CDR2 (germline): LGHNT, FRNRAP. The CDR3 DNA is TGTGCTAGTGGCCCCAGGGGTTCCCCCTACAATGAGCAGTTCTTC. Its translation: CASGPRGSPYNEQFF.

The chain couples TRBV11-2 to TRBJ2-1; maybe TRBD2 (5 bases). CDR3 length: 15 amino acids. CDR1 and CDR2 from the germline V gene are SGHAT and FQNNGV. The V end lost 3 bases, the J end lost 2 bases, and 11 bases lay between the germline ends. CDR3 amino acids: CASSLSGVTYNEQFF. In DNA, the CDR3 is TGTGCCAGCAGCTTGAGCGGTGTCACCTACAATGAGCAGTTCTTC.

This chain links TRBV6-2 or TRBV6-3 with TRBJ1-5, with 9 bases identical to TRBD1. Germline V CDR1 and CDR2: MNHEY, SVGEGT. V lost 5 bases, J lost 5 bases, and 7 bases stayed unmatched. The CDR3 sequence is 15 residues long. CDR3 loop: CASSNPGQGYQPQHF. The CDR3 coding sequence is TGTGCCAGCAGTAACCCGGGACAGGGCTATCAGCCCCAGCATTTT.

A few counts support this clonotype. The J gene is TRBJ1-2, the V gene TRBV2; D may be TRBD1 (6 bases). Germline CDR1 SNHLY, CDR2 FYNNEI. Between the trimmed V and J ends, which lost 3 bases and 4 bases, there was a span of 9 bases. This CDR3 has 13 amino acids. The CDR3 DNA reads TGTGCCAGCAGTGACAGGGGATCCTATGGCTACACCTTC. Its translation: CASSDRGSYGYTF.